The source of this T cell receptor beta chain is a study of CD8 T cells in ankylosing spondylitis. Findings and limits, study-wide: A TCR beta motif of 7 to 9 highly homologous variants seemed to mark ankylosing spondylitis blood.

In its sample, this clonotype was seen many times. No antigen is known for it. Germline CDR1 reads DFQATT; CDR2 reads SNEGSKA (reference sequence). The CDR3 is 11 amino acids. The V end was cut by 3 bases, the J end by 6 bases, with 6 bases between. Molecular-barcoded quantitative 5'-RACE produced these TCR beta libraries. TCRdb passed the 5' RACE reads through MiXCR, listing each CDR3 protein once. This table holds about 130,000 distinct CDR3 sequences, about 7% found once. The V and J genes are TRBV20-1 and TRBJ2-1; D ambiguous. The specimen sequenced was blood, either unsorted or a sorted T cell fraction (not recorded which). This clonotype was obtained from a female donor with ankylosing spondylitis or in good health (not recorded which). The CDR3 DNA reads TGCAGTGCTAGTCCTGTCAATGAGCAGTTCTTC. Protein: CSASPVNEQFF.